Here is one TCR beta chain with its context. This entry comes from a study of blood T cell repertoires in COVID-19. Overall study context: T cells, B-cell-depleted T cells, or PBMCs supplied cDNA or gDNA.

The J segment lost 4 bases and the V segment lost 8 bases, leaving 6 bases of the junction unmatched. CDR1 MDHEN and CDR2 SYDVKM come from the germline V gene. This CDR3 has 13 residues. Per the authors' pipeline: Estimation of nucleated cell counts relied on the amplification of reference gene primers. Profiled with immunoSEQ multiplex PCR; TCRdb holds only in-frame clones, not every one. Clonal size and the V and J genes are those of that table, whereas D and trimming came from the DNA. The data show about 140,000 clones, around nine tenths seen once. The sequenced material came from peripheral blood. The chain joins TRBV28 to TRBJ2-5; 8 bases map to TRBD2. The origin of this receptor is a human donor in a cohort sampled during active COVID-19. The CDR3 DNA reads as TGTGCCAGCTTAGCGGGATGGGGAGAGACCCAGTACTTC. Translation gives CASLAGWGETQYF.